This T cell receptor (beta chain) comes out of a study of PD-1 blockade in classical Hodgkin lymphoma. General study findings and limits: Complete responders matched newly diagnosed patients in baseline diversity. By cycle point C4D1, TCR diversity had risen significantly in CD4+ cells (but not CD8+ cells).

Time point noted: cycle 4 day 1 (C4D1), after 5 to 7 weeks of nivolumab. After autologous stem cell transplantation all patients relapsed, and prior brentuximab vedotin exposure differed between cohorts. Generated by immunoSEQ multiplex PCR, the TCRdb table keeps only in-frame clones and is missing some. The sample has approximately 45,000 clones, roughly two thirds seen once; the top ten hold 2.5% to 3.5%. The germline V gene has CDR1 KGHSH and CDR2 LQKENI. CDR3 length: 15 residues. V shed 3 bases and J shed 0 bases, with 9 bases lying between them. Turning to this clone: The antigen remains undetermined.

This receptor was taken from a human donor with classical Hodgkin lymphoma. The chain carries TRBV18 and TRBJ1-3, with no clear D. The source material was peripheral blood mononuclear cells (PBMCs), sampled before the fourth cycle of nivolumab. The CDR3 loop reads CASSPPSLSGNTIYF. The CDR3 DNA reads TGTGCCAGCTCACCCCCCAGCCTCTCTGGAAACACCATATATTTT. Supplemented by reference TRBV18 and TRBJ1-3, the full variable domain reads NAGVMQNPRHLVRRRGQEARLRCSPMKGHSHVYWYRQLPEEGLKFMVYLQKENIIDESGMPKERFSAEFPKEGPSILRIQQVVRGDSAAYFCASSPPSLSGNTIYFGEGSWLTVV.